This T cell receptor (beta chain) originates from a study of T cells in Graves' hyperthyroidism and ophthalmopathy. Each diagnosis was grounded in clinical symptoms, serum thyroxine and TRAb, thyroid ultrasound, and orbital computed tomography. The TCR beta CDR3 regions underwent amplification using RNA transcripts as the source. The TCR CDR3 was amplified in a first-round RT-PCR using the HTBI primer set. Via MiXCR, TCRdb re-called the multiplex PCR reads, giving one row per CDR3 protein. The repertoire holds a few hundred thousand distinct CDR3 sequences, with 15% to 19% as singletons. Study-level findings and limits: Ophthalmopathy got predicted by the model a median approximately 6.4 months before its onset. Most thyroid clonotypes with frequency above 0.001 were detected in blood. Ophthalmopathy was told apart from stable hyperthyroidism by a 13 V-J model.

This clonotype was seen ten or more times. Its cognate antigen is unknown. The germline V gene has CDR1 DFQATT and CDR2 SNEGSKA (reference sequence). The V and J ends lost 7 bases and 6 bases, in that order; junction bases with no gene match: 12. The CDR3 spans 14 residues. The genes are TRBV20-1 and TRBJ2-7; 10 bases align to TRBD2. Sequenced material: blood. The source is a woman in her twenties or thirties with Graves' hyperthyroidism. The CDR3 loop reads CSGALSGRGLEQYF. The CDR3 DNA reads TGCAGTGGAGCCCTAAGCGGGAGGGGACTCGAGCAGTACTTC.